This T cell receptor beta chain derives from a study of identical twins. V lost 3 bases and J 4 bases, leaving 9 bases between the germline ends. The CDR3 totals 13 residues. Germline V gene lookup returns CDR1 MNHEY and CDR2 SVGAGI. TCRdb reanalysed the 5' RACE reads using MiXCR and keeps one entry per CDR3 protein. The data show roughly 720,000 distinct CDR3 sequences, with roughly 20% seen just once and over 10% held by the top ten. This clonotype turned up a few times. The data also belong to a second study, concerning T cells expressing NK-cell markers.

This rearrangement joins TRBV6-5 to TRBJ1-1; D is ambiguous. The specimen sequenced was PBMCs. The receptor was derived from a woman under 30 in good health. The CDR3 sequence: CASSYGVTTEAFF. Written as DNA, the CDR3 is TGTGCCAGCAGTTATGGGGTGACCACTGAAGCTTTCTTT.